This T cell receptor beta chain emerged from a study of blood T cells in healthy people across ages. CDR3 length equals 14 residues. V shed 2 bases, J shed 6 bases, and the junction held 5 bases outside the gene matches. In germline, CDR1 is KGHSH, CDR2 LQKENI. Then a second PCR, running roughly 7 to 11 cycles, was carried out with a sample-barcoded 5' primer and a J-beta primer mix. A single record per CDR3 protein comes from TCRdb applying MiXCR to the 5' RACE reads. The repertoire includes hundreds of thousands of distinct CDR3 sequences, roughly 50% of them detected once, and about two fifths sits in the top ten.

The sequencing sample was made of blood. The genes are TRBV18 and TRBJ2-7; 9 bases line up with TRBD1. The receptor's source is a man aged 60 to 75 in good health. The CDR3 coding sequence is TGTGCCAGCTCACCAACCGACAGGGGGACCGAGCAGTACTTC. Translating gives CASSPTDRGTEQYF. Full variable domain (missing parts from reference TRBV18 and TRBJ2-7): NAGVMQNPRHLVRRRGQEARLRCSPMKGHSHVYWYRQLPEEGLKFMVYLQKENIIDESGMPKERFSAEFPKEGPSILRIQQVVRGDSAAYFCASSPTDRGTEQYFGPGTRLTVT.